Each of the 13 T cell receptor beta chains below was sequenced from the same sample in a study of PD-1 blockade in mismatch repair-deficient tumors. Assay used: immunoSEQ multiplex PCR; TCRdb lists only in-frame clones, some missing. This table holds 75,000 to 85,000 clones, approximately 81% found once. This sample comprised peripheral blood, obtained 12 weeks after starting pembrolizumab. The receptor set was obtained from an adult with mismatch repair-deficient cancer.

The table lists this clone with many counts. CDR3 residues: CASSPLPTGTFQETQYF. DNA for the CDR3: TGTGCCAGCAGCCCCCTCCCGACAGGAACATTCCAAGAGACCCAGTACTTC. J is TRBJ2-5 and V is TRBV14, with D possibly TRBD1 on 6 matching bases. This CDR3 is built from 17 residues. Germline CDR1 SGHDN, CDR2 FVKESK. V lost 4 bases and J lost 1, with 19 bases in between.

CDR3 DNA sequence: TGTGCCAGCAGTGAAACGAGGGAAGCTTTCTTT. This gives the protein CASSETREAFF. V is TRBV2 and J is TRBJ1-1, with D uncertain. Germline V gene lookup returns CDR1 SNHLY and CDR2 FYNNEI. There are 11 residues in the CDR3. The V end was cut by 2 bases, the J end by 8 bases, with 6 bases between.

The chain recombines TRBV19 with TRBJ1-2; 9 positions match TRBD1. Germline CDR1 reads LNHDA; CDR2 reads SQIVND (reference sequence). The trim removed 4 bases at V and 4 bases at J, leaving 16 bases unmatched. The CDR3 extends over 18 amino acids. CDR3 sequence reads: CASSSPRDREKTSYGYTF. CDR3 sequence (DNA): TGTGCCAGTAGTAGCCCCCGGGACAGGGAAAAAACTTCCTATGGCTACACCTTC.

The chain recombines TRBV4-1 with TRBJ1-4, with a weak D call TRBD1 (5 bases). In germline, CDR1 is MGHRA, CDR2 YSYEKL. The CDR3 runs 16 residues. The V and J ends lost 3 bases and 4 bases respectively, with 15 bases between them. CDR3 region: CASSHGTTAINEKLFF. The CDR3 nucleotides are TGCGCCAGCAGCCACGGCACGACAGCAATTAATGAAAAACTGTTTTTT.

This clone came up a few times. V gene TRBV28 combines with J gene TRBJ1-1; D is ambiguous. Trimming removed 9 bases from V and 10 bases from J, with 15 bases in between. The CDR3 spans 11 residues. Germline loops: CDR1 MDHEN, CDR2 SYDVKM. The CDR3 is CASKSAVGAFF. The CDR3 nucleotides read TGTGCCAGTAAATCCGCCGTGGGAGCTTTCTTT.

The rearrangement links TRBV2 to TRBJ2-2, with 7 bases lining up with TRBD2. The trim removed 7 bases at V and 6 bases at J, leaving 8 bases unmatched. CDR3 length: 14 amino acids. Looked up from germline, CDR1 is SNHLY and CDR2 is FYNNEI. The CDR3 nucleotides read TGTGCCAGCATACTAGCGAAATCCGCCGGGGAGCTGTTTTTT. Translated: CASILAKSAGELFF. The whole variable domain, remainder taken from reference TRBV2 and TRBJ2-2, is EPEVTQTPSHQVTQMGQEVILRCVPISNHLYFYWYRQILGQKVEFLVSFYNNEISEKSEIFDDQFSVERPDGSNFTLKIRSTKLEDSAMYFCASILAKSAGELFFGEGSRLTVL.

J is TRBJ2-2 and V is TRBV10-2; weak D call: TRBD2 (6 bases). The germline V and J ends were trimmed by 0 bases and 0 bases, with 8 bases remaining between them. CDR1 WSHSY and CDR2 SAAADI come from the germline V gene. This CDR3 is 16 amino acids long. The CDR3 loop reads CASSESWGANTGELFF. CDR3 nucleotide sequence: TGCGCCAGCAGTGAGTCTTGGGGGGCGAACACCGGGGAGCTGTTTTTT.

V gene TRBV27 combines with J gene TRBJ1-2; perhaps TRBD1 as D (5 bases). V lost 5 bases and J 10 bases, leaving 20 bases between the germline ends. Germline V gene data show CDR1 as MNHEY and CDR2 as SMNVEV (reference sequence). The CDR3 sequence is 14 residues long. DNA of the CDR3: TGTGCCAGCAGTCGGCAAGGAGGGGAGCAGATCTACACCTTC. Residues: CASSRQGGEQIYTF.

The V call is TRBV11-2, the J call TRBJ1-5, with TRBD1 matching 7 bases. J lost 4 bases, V lost 1 base, and 4 bases had no gene match. This CDR3 has 15 amino acids. Germline CDR1 SGHAT, CDR2 FQNNGV. The CDR3 sequence: CASSLGDSPNQPQHF. The CDR3 DNA is TGTGCCAGCAGCTTAGGGGACAGCCCTAATCAGCCCCAGCATTTT.

The V and J genes are TRBV5-8 and TRBJ2-3, with 12 bases matching TRBD2. Germline trimming cut 3 bases from V and 1 base from J; bases unmatched to any gene: 3. The CDR3 extends over 16 amino acids. CDR1 SGHTS and CDR2 YDEGEE come from the germline V gene. CDR3 coding DNA: TGTGCCAGCAGCTCAAGACTAGCGGGAGGCACAGATACGCAGTATTTT. It specifies CASSSRLAGGTDTQYF. The complete variable domain, with remaining parts taken from reference TRBV5-8 and TRBJ2-3, reads EAGVTQSPTHLIKTRGQQATLRCSPISGHTSVYWYQQALGLGLQFLLWYDEGEERNRGNFPPRFSGRQFPNYSSELNVNALELEDSALYLCASSSRLAGGTDTQYFGPGTRLTVL.

The gene calls are TRBV19 and TRBJ2-2; 9 bases line up with TRBD1. The V gene end was trimmed by 1 base and the J gene end by 5 bases; junction bases not matched to a gene: 2. The germline V gene encodes CDR1 LNHDA and CDR2 SQIVND (reference sequence). The CDR3 covers 15 residues. CDR3 nucleotide sequence: TGTGCCAGTAGTATAGTGACAGGGGGAACCGGGGAGCTGTTTTTT. It translates to CASSIVTGGTGELFF.

This clone occurred once. This rearrangement joins TRBV19 to TRBJ1-4, with TRBD1 identical over 8 bases. V shed 10 bases, J shed 7 bases, and the junction held 11 bases outside the gene matches. In germline, CDR1 is LNHDA, CDR2 SQIVND (reference sequence). The CDR3 extends over 14 amino acids. The DNA of the CDR3 is TGTGCCACCGCAGACAGGGGAGGACGTGAAAAACTGTTTTTT. This gives the protein CATADRGGREKLFF.

This chain connects TRBV18 to TRBJ2-2; 9 positions agree with TRBD2. The CDR3 is 16 amino acids. Germline V gives CDR1 KGHSH, CDR2 LQKENI. The ends lost 3 bases at V and 2 bases at J; junction bases unmatched: 4. This CDR3 reads CASSPTLAGNTGELFF. The CDR3 DNA follows: TGTGCCAGCTCACCCACCCTAGCGGGAAACACCGGGGAGCTGTTTTTT.